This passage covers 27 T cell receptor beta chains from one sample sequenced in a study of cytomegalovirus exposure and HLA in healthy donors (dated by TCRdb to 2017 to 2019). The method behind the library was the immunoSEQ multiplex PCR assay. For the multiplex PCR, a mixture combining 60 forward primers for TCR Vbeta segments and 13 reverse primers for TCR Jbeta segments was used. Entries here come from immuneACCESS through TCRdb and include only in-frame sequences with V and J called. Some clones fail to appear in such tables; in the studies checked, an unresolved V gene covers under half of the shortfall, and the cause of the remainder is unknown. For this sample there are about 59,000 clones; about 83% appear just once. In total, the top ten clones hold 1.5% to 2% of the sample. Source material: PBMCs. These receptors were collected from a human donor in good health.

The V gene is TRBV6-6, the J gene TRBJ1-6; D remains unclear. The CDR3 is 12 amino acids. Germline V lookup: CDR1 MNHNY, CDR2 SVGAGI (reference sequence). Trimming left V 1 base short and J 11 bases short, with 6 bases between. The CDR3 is CASSYLWPPLHF. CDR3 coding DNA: TGTGCCAGCAGTTACTTATGGCCACCCCTCCACTTT.

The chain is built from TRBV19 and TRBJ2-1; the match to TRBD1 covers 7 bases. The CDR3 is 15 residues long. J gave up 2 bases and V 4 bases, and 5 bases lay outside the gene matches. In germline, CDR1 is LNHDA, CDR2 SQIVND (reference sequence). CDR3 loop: CASSNTGTAYNEQFF. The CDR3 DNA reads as TGTGCCAGTAGTAACACCGGGACAGCCTACAATGAGCAGTTCTTC.

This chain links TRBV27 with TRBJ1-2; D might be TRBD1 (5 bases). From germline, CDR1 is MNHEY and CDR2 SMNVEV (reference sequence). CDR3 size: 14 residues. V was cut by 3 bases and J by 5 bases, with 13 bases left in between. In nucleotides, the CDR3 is TGTGCCAGCAGTTTTAAGGGGAATCGGTATGGCTACACCTTC. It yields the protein CASSFKGNRYGYTF.

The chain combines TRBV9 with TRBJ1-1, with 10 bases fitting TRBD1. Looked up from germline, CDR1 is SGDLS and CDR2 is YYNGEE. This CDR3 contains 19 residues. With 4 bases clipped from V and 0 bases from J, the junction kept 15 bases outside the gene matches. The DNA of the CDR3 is TGTGCCAGCAGCAAGGGACAGGGGTATCGGCTCGTCTTGAACACTGAAGCTTTCTTT. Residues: CASSKGQGYRLVLNTEAFF.

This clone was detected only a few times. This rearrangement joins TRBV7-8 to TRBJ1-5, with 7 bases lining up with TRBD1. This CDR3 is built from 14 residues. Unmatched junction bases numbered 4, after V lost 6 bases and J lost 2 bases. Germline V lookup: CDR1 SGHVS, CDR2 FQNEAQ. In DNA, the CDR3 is TGTGCCAGCAGTCAGGGGGTAGGCAATCAGCCCCAGCATTTT. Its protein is CASSQGVGNQPQHF. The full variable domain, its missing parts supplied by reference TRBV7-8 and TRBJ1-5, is GAGVSQSPRYKVAKRGQDVALRCDPISGHVSLFWYQQALGQGPEFLTYFQNEAQLDKSGLPSDRFFAERPEGSVSTLKIQRTQQEDSAVYLCASSQGVGNQPQHFGDGTRLSIL.

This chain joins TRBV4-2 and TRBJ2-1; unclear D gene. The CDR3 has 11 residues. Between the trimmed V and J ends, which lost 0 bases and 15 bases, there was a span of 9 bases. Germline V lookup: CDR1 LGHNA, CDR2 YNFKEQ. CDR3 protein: CASSQDIDLFF. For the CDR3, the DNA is TGTGCCAGCAGCCAAGATATCGACTTGTTCTTC.

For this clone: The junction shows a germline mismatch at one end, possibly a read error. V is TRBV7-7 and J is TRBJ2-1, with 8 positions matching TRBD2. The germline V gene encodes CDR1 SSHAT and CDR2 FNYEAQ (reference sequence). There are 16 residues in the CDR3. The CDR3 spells CASSFGVGGGYNEQFF. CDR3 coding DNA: TGTGCTAGCAGCTTTGGGGTCGGGGGGGGCTACAATGAGCAGTTCTTC.

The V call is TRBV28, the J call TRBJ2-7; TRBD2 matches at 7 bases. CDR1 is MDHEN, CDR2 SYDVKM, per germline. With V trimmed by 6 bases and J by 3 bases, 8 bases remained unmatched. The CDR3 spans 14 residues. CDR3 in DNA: TGTGCCAGCAGGGGGGGGTGGGCCGTCTACGAGCAGTACTTC. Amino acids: CASRGGWAVYEQYF.

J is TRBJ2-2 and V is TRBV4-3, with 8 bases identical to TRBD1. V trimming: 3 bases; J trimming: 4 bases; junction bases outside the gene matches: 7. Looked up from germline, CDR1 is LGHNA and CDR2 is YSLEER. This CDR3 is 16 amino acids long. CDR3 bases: TGCGCCAGCAGCCAGGTCAGGGGGCTGGTCACCGGGGAGCTGTTTTTT. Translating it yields CASSQVRGLVTGELFF.

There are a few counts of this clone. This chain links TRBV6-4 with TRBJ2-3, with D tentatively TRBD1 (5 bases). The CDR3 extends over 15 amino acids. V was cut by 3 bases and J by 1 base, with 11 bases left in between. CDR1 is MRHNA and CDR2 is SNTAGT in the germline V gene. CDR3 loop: CASSEDRGGTDTQYF. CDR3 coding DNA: TGTGCCAGCAGTGAAGATAGGGGTGGCACAGATACGCAGTATTTT.

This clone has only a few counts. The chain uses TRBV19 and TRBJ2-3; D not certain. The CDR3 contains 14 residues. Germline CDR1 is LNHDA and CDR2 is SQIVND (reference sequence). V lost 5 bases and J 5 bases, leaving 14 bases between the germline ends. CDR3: CASSVGATLDTQYF. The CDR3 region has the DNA TGTGCCAGTAGTGTCGGAGCCACGTTAGATACGCAGTATTTT.

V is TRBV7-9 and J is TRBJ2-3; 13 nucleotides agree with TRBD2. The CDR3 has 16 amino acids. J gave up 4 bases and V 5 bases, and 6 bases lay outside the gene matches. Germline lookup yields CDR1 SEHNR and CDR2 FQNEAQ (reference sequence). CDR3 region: CASSRWTSGRADTQYF. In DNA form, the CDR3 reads TGTGCCAGCAGCCGTTGGACTAGCGGGAGAGCAGATACGCAGTATTTT.

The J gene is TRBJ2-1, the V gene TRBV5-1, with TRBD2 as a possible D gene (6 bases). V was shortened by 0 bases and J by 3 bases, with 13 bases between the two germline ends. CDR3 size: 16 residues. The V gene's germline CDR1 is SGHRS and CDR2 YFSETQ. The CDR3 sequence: CASSLGDWTLYNEQFF. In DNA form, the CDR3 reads TGCGCCAGCAGCTTGGGGGACTGGACGCTCTACAATGAGCAGTTCTTC.

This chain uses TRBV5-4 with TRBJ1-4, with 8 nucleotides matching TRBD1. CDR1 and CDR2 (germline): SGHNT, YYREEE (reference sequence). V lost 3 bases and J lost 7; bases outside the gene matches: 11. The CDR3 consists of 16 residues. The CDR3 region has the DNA TGTGCCAGCAGCTCTTTAACAGGGGGAGAGAGTGAAAAACTGTTTTTT. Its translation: CASSSLTGGESEKLFF.

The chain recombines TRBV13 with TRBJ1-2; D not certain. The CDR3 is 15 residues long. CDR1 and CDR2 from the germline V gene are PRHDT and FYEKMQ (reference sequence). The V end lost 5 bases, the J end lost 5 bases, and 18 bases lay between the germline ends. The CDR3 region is CASSPTRSSPYGYTF. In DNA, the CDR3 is TGTGCCAGCAGCCCCACCCGATCAAGCCCATATGGCTACACCTTC.

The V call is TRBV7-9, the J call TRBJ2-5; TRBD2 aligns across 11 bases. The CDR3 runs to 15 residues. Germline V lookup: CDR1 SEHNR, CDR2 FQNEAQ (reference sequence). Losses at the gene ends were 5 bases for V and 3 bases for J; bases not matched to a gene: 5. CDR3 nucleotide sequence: TGTGCCAGCAGCCCCCAGGGACTAGCGGAAGAGACCCAGTACTTC. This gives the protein CASSPQGLAEETQYF.

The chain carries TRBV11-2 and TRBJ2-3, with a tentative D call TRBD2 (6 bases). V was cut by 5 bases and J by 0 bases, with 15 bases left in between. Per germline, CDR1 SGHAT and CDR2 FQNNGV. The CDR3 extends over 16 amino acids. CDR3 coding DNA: TGTGCCAGCAGCGTCTCTCGGGGGATGAGCACAGATACGCAGTATTTT. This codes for CASSVSRGMSTDTQYF. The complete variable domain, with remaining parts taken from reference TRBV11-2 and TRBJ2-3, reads EAGVAQSPRYKIIEKRQSVAFWCNPISGHATLYWYQQILGQGPKLLIQFQNNGVVDDSQLPKDRFSAERLKGVDSTLKIQPAKLEDSAVYLCASSVSRGMSTDTQYFGPGTRLTVL.

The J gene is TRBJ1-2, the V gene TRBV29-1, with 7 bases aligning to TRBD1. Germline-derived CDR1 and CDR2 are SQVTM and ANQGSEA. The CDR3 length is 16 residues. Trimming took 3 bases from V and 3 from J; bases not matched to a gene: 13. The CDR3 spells CSVEGGIQGPHYGYTF. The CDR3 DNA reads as TGCAGCGTTGAGGGGGGAATACAGGGGCCGCACTATGGCTACACCTTC. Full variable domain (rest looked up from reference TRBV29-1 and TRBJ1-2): SAVISQKPSRDICQRGTSLTIQCQVDSQVTMMFWYRQQPGQSLTLIATANQGSEATYESGFVIDKFPISRPNLTFSTLTVSNMSPEDSSIYLCSVEGGIQGPHYGYTFGSGTRLTVV.

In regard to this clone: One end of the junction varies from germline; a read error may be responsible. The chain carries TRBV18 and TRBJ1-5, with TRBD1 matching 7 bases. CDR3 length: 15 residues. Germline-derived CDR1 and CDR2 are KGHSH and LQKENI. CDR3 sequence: CTSSTTGASNQPQHF. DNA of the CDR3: TGTACCAGCTCAACCACAGGGGCTAGCAATCAGCCCCAGCATTTT. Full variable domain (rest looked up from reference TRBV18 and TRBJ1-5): NAGVMQNPRHLVRRRGQEARLRCSPMKGHSHVYWYRQLPEEGLKFMVYLQKENIIDESGMPKERFSAEFPKEGPSILRIQQVVRGDSAAYFCTSSTTGASNQPQHFGDGTRLSIL.

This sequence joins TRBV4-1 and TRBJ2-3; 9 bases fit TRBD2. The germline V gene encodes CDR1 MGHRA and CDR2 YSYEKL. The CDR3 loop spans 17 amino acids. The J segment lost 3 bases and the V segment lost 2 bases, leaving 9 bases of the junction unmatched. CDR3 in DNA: TGCGCCAGCAGCCAAACCCGAAGGCTAGCGGGGACAGATACGCAGTATTTT. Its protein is CASSQTRRLAGTDTQYF.

The CDR3: CASSIGVTGGNTEAFF. The CDR3 nucleotides read TGTGCCAGTAGTATAGGGGTTACAGGGGGCAACACTGAAGCTTTCTTT. This rearrangement joins TRBV19 to TRBJ1-1, with TRBD1 matching over 9 bases. CDR1 and CDR2 from the germline V gene are LNHDA and SQIVND (reference sequence). The junction had 5 bases not matched to a gene; V was cut back by 1 base and J by 2 bases. This CDR3 has 16 residues.

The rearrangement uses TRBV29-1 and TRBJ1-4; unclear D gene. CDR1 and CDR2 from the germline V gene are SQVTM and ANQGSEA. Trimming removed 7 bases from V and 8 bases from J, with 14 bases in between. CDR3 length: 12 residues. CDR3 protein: CSAGSGSEKLFF. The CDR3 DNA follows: TGCAGCGCTGGCTCAGGTTCCGAAAAACTGTTTTTT.

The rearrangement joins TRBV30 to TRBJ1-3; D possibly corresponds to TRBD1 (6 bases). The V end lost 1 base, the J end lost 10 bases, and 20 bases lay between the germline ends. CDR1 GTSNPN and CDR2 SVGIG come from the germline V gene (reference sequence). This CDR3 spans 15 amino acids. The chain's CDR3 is CAWSATGFITGTIYF. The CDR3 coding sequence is TGTGCCTGGAGTGCCACAGGGTTCATTACGGGGACCATATATTTT.

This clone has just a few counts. This CDR3 is CASSQDLASGYEQYF. CDR3 DNA sequence: TGCGCCAGCAGCCAAGATTTGGCCAGCGGCTACGAGCAGTACTTC. This sequence joins TRBV4-1 and TRBJ2-7, with a possible D match to TRBD2 (5 bases). Germline V gene sequence: CDR1 MGHRA, CDR2 YSYEKL. The CDR3 contains 15 residues. The V and J ends lost 0 bases and 3 bases respectively, with 12 bases between them.

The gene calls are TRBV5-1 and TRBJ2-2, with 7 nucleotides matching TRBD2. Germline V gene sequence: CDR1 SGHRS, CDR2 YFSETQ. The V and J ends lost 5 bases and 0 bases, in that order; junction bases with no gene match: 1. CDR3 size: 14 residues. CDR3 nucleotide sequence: TGCGCCAGCAGGGCGGGGGCGAACACCGGGGAGCTGTTTTTT. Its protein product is CASRAGANTGELFF.

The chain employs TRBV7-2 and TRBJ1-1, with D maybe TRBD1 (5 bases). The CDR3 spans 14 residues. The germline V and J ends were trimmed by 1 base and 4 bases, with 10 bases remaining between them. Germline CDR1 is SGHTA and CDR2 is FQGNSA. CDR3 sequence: CASSLVGGSTEAFF. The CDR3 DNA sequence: TGTGCCAGCAGCTTAGTTGGGGGGTCCACTGAAGCTTTCTTT.

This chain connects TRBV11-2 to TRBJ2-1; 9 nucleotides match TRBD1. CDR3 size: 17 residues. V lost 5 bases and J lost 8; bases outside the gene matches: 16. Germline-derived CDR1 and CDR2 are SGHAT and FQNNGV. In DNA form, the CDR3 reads TGTGCCAGCAGCGCACTCCCCGGGACAGGGATCATCGATGAGCAGTTCTTC. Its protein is CASSALPGTGIIDEQFF. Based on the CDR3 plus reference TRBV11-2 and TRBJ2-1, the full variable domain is EAGVAQSPRYKIIEKRQSVAFWCNPISGHATLYWYQQILGQGPKLLIQFQNNGVVDDSQLPKDRFSAERLKGVDSTLKIQPAKLEDSAVYLCASSALPGTGIIDEQFFGPGTRLTVL.